This TCR beta chain came from a study of regulatory T cells in long-lasting Graves disease. The germline V gene encodes CDR1 DFQATT and CDR2 SNEGSKA (reference sequence). CDR3 length equals 13 residues. Trimming removed 4 bases from V and 5 bases from J; junction bases left unmatched: 5. Study observations and caveats: With persistent disease, TRBV28, TRBJ1-2 and TRBJ2-5 were the favored segments.

Time point of the sample: newly diagnosed GD, antithyroid drugs for less than 3 months. Isolated PBMC RNA provided the starting material for the TCR library. Collection of peripheral blood (approximately 9 milliliters) was done using EDTA tubes. Library construction for TCR beta used iRepertoire HTBI primers and Arm-PCR of CDR3 regions. MiXCR, run by TCRdb on the multiplex PCR reads, gives a single entry per CDR3 protein. The sample has some 460,000 distinct CDR3 sequences, about a sixth seen once. This clonotype was seen at least ten times. Its cognate antigen is unknown. These data were also reused for a study on T cells in Graves' hyperthyroidism and ophthalmopathy. That paper states: Diagnoses used clinical symptoms, serum thyroxine and TRAb, thyroid ultrasound and orbital computed tomography.

The genes are TRBV20-1 and TRBJ1-1; TRBD1 matches 9 bases. Sequenced here: peripheral blood mononuclear cells (PBMCs), sampled at new diagnosis, from a patient treated with antithyroid drugs. The source is a man aged 35 to 55 with Graves disease. The CDR3 here is CSATGQGRTEAFF. In DNA, the CDR3 is TGCAGTGCTACAGGACAGGGGAGGACTGAAGCTTTCTTT.